The 8 T cell receptor beta chains listed next were all sequenced from one sample in a study of CD8 T cells in Susac syndrome. Random hexamers were used to reverse transcribe the RNA input (about 0.5 to 1 ug). TCRdb re-called the immunoSEQ multiplex PCR reads through MiXCR, storing one row per CDR3 protein. Among fewer than 35,000 distinct CDR3 sequences listed, about 93% were seen once. Sample: CD8+ T cells from PBMCs. The receptors stem from a human donor in good health.

The rearrangement links TRBV9 to TRBJ2-5; 9 nucleotides line up with TRBD2. The CDR3 covers 15 residues. Germline V gives CDR1 SGDLS, CDR2 YYNGEE. Losses at the gene ends were 1 base for V and 1 base for J; bases not matched to a gene: 2. In nucleotides, the CDR3 is TGTGCCAGCAGCGTAACAGCGGGGGGCCAAGAGACCCAGTACTTC. This translates into CASSVTAGGQETQYF.

This clonotype was detected only once. The chain combines TRBV28 with TRBJ2-3; unclear D gene. The CDR3 totals 11 residues. The ends were cut back, 3 bases at V and 3 bases at J, with 1 base in the middle. Germline values: CDR1 MDHEN, CDR2 SYDVKM. CDR3 coding DNA: TGTGCCAGCAGTTTTACAGATACGCAGTATTTT. It is translated as CASSFTDTQYF.

The V gene is TRBV7-9, the J gene TRBJ2-7; TRBD1 might be the D (6 bases). Germline V gene sequence: CDR1 SEHNR, CDR2 FQNEAQ (reference sequence). This CDR3 has 13 residues. Trimming removed 5 bases from V and 0 bases from J, with 8 bases in between. The CDR3 region is CASSQGSSYEQYF. CDR3 in DNA: TGTGCCAGCAGCCAGGGGTCCTCCTACGAGCAGTACTTC. Full variable domain (missing parts from reference TRBV7-9 and TRBJ2-7): DTGVSQNPRHKITKRGQNVTFRCDPISEHNRLYWYRQTLGQGPEFLTYFQNEAQLEKSRLLSDRFSAERPKGSFSTLEIQRTEQGDSAMYLCASSQGSSYEQYFGPGTRLTVT.

The chain is built from TRBV29-1 and TRBJ2-2; no definite D call. Germline CDR1 reads SQVTM; CDR2 reads ANQGSEA. Trimming took off 7 bases at V and 0 bases at J, with 18 bases between the two ends. The CDR3 totals 16 residues. The CDR3 nucleotides are TGCAGCGCGTCTGCCGGACGGAACGCGAACACCGGGGAGCTGTTTTTT. It is translated as CSASAGRNANTGELFF.

The chain couples TRBV29-1 to TRBJ2-7, with TRBD2 matching over 7 bases. The germline V gene has CDR1 SQVTM and CDR2 ANQGSEA. V shed 4 bases and J 3 bases; nucleotides not matched to a gene: 9. The CDR3 extends over 14 amino acids. The CDR3 DNA reads TGCAGCGTTGGGGAGATCAGGGACTACTACGAGCAGTACTTC. Amino acids: CSVGEIRDYYEQYF.

The chain links TRBV5-1 to TRBJ2-7; tentatively, D is TRBD1 or TRBD2 (6 bases each). Trimming pared 4 bases from V and 3 bases from J, leaving 17 bases between. The V gene's germline CDR1 is SGHRS and CDR2 YFSETQ. The CDR3 totals 15 residues. In DNA form, the CDR3 reads TGCGCCAGCAGCGCGGGACACGGGAAAATCTACGAGCAGTACTTC. Protein: CASSAGHGKIYEQYF.

The V and J genes are TRBV20-1 and TRBJ2-5; tentatively, D is TRBD2 (5 bases). The germline V gene encodes CDR1 DFQATT and CDR2 SNEGSKA (reference sequence). The CDR3 length is 13 residues. Trimming cost V 1 base and J 4 bases, with 10 bases left between them. In DNA, the CDR3 is TGCAGTGCTAGAGGGAACGGGATAGAGACCCAGTACTTC. This translates into CSARGNGIETQYF.

V is TRBV7-9 and J is TRBJ2-7; D is ambiguous. The CDR3 loop spans 13 amino acids. CDR1 and CDR2 (germline): SEHNR, FQNEAQ (reference sequence). The V end was cut by 1 base, the J end by 2 bases, with 6 bases between. The CDR3 protein is CASSLVDPYEQYF. The CDR3 DNA is TGTGCCAGCAGCTTAGTCGACCCCTACGAGCAGTACTTC.